Listed below are T cell receptor beta chains from one sample, sequenced in a study of blood T cell repertoires in COVID-19. Only in-frame clones appear in the TCRdb table, and some are missing; sequencing was by immunoSEQ multiplex PCR. The data hold approximately 400,000 clones, with approximately 90% observed a single time. Sequencing used peripheral blood. All receptors derive from a woman aged 45 to 65 with COVID-19, enrolled during active disease. CDR3s include the opening cysteine and the closing phenylalanine or tryptophan. A D gene is named only where the DNA matches it firmly. Rows give clone size only sometimes, using once, few, many, or a class for an expanded clone.

D	V	J	size	DNA	CDR3
-	TRBV5-1	TRBJ2-5	-	TGCGCCAGCAGCTTGGCGTCGGGGCAAGAGACCCAGTACTTC	CASSLASGQETQYF
TRBD1	TRBV6-6	TRBJ1-2	-	TGTGCCAGCAGTCAGGACAGGGTGGATGGCTACACCTTC	CASSQDRVDGYTF
TRBD1	TRBV3-1/TRBV3-2	TRBJ1-1	-	TGTGCCAGCAGCGAAGGGGGCGTGGGCGCTTTCTTT	CASSEGGVGAFF
-	TRBV2	TRBJ1-1	-	TGTGCCAGCATTAGGAGGTTCTTGAACACTGAAGCTTTCTTT	CASIRRFLNTEAFF
-	TRBV6-5	TRBJ1-5	-	TGTGCCAGCAGCGATACAGGAGCGTATCAGCCCCAGCATTTT	CASSDTGAYQPQHF
-	TRBV11-2	TRBJ1-1	-	TGTGCCAGCAGCTTAGAGTATACTGAAGCTTTCTTT	CASSLEYTEAFF
TRBD1	TRBV7-3	TRBJ1-6	-	TGTGCCAGCAGCTTATCGGGACAGGGCGGCCCCCTCCACTTT	CASSLSGQGGPLHF
TRBD1	TRBV7-6	TRBJ1-6	-	TGTGCCAGCAGCTTTGACAGGGTGGGTTCACCCCTCCACTTT	CASSFDRVGSPLHF
-	TRBV30	TRBJ2-3	once	TGTGCCTGGAGATTCAGCGGGCATTCAGATACGCAGTATTTT	CAWRFSGHSDTQYF
TRBD1	TRBV5-1	TRBJ1-2	-	TGCGCCAGCAGAAAGACAGGGGGCGCGGAGGGCTACACCTTC	CASRKTGGAEGYTF
TRBD1	TRBV5-1	TRBJ2-3	-	TGCGCCAGCAGCTCCTCGGGACAGGCTACAGATACGCAGTATTTT	CASSSSGQATDTQYF
-	TRBV28	TRBJ1-2	-	TGTGCCAGCAGCCTCGGGGCTAACTATGGCTACACCTTC	CASSLGANYGYTF
TRBD1	TRBV5-6	TRBJ1-1	-	TGTGCCAGCAGCGCTGCCGGGACAGACACTGAAGCTTTCTTT	CASSAAGTDTEAFF
-	TRBV12-3/TRBV12-4	TRBJ1-6	-	TGTGCCAGCACTCTCGGGCGCGGGGCCCTCCACTTT	CASTLGRGALHF
-	TRBV6-4	TRBJ1-2	-	TGTGCCAGCAGTGAATCTTGGGGGGATTCACCTTATGGCTACACCTTC	CASSESWGDSPYGYTF
-	TRBV19	TRBJ1-1	few	TGTGCCAGTATTCAACGGGGGAACACTGAAGCTTTCTTT	CASIQRGNTEAFF
-	TRBV2	TRBJ1-6	-	TGTGCCAGCTCGTCCTGGGGGCGGCGAAATTCACCCCTCCACTTT	CASSSWGRRNSPLHF
TRBD1	TRBV4-1	TRBJ1-1	-	TGCGCCAGCAGCCAGGTCGGGACAGTTCACCAGGACACTGAAGCTTTCTTT	CASSQVGTVHQDTEAFF
-	TRBV28	TRBJ1-1	-	TGTGCCAGCAGTTTAATGAGGGCCGGAACTGAAGCTTTCTTT	CASSLMRAGTEAFF
TRBD2	TRBV5-8	TRBJ2-5	-	TGTGCCAGCAGCTTAAGGGTAGCGGGGGCAGAGACCCAGTACTTC	CASSLRVAGAETQYF
-	TRBV28	TRBJ1-1	once	TGTGCCAGTTCTTCGAGACGGAGGAACACTGAAGCTTTCTTT	CASSSRRRNTEAFF
TRBD2	TRBV4-1	TRBJ2-1	-	TGCGCCAGCAGCCAAGGGGACGGGGGGGCCCTAGAGGGCGAGCAGTTCTTC	CASSQGDGGALEGEQFF
-	TRBV30	TRBJ2-3	once	TGTGCCTGGAGGGAGGGGCCAAGCACAGATACGCAGTATTTT	CAWREGPSTDTQYF
-	TRBV3-1/TRBV3-2	TRBJ1-5	-	TGTGCCAGCAGCCAATCAAGCGACGGCCGCCGGCCCCAGCATTTT	CASSQSSDGRRPQHF
-	TRBV9	TRBJ1-2	-	TGTGCCAGCAGCGTAGAGGCCAGGGCCAACTATGGCTACACCTTC	CASSVEARANYGYTF
-	TRBV7-8	TRBJ1-2	once	TGTGCCAGCAGCTTACTCCCTAGTCGGAGAAACTATGGCTACACCTTC	CASSLLPSRRNYGYTF
TRBD2	TRBV5-1	TRBJ2-3	-	TGCGCCAGCAGCTTAGCGGGGGGCACAGATACGCAGTATTTT	CASSLAGGTDTQYF
-	TRBV27	TRBJ2-7	-	TGTGCCACATCCGGAGGTGCCTACGAGCAGTACTTC	CATSGGAYEQYF
-	TRBV6-5	TRBJ1-6	few	TGTGCCAGCAGTCACCGGGCCAGGGAGGCACCCCTCCACTTT	CASSHRAREAPLHF